The next 8 T cell receptor beta chains were all read from a single sample in a study of response to subunit inactivated influenza vaccine. TCRdb ran MiXCR on the RT-PCR reads and lists one entry per CDR3 protein. Counted here are about 160,000 distinct CDR3 sequences, approximately 12% occurring once; the ten biggest clones make up 35% to 40%. Sample: CD8+ T cells sorted from PBMCs, taken less than 30 months after vaccination. The receptor set was obtained from a man aged 50 to 69 who received an inactivated influenza vaccine.

Many counts were recorded for this clonotype. The chain uses TRBV6-5 and TRBJ1-1; maybe TRBD1 (6 bases). The CDR3 loop spans 12 amino acids. Per the germline V gene, CDR1 is MNHEY and CDR2 is SVGAGI. V lost 11 bases to trimming and J lost 0 bases, with 10 bases between them. The CDR3 region has the DNA TGTGCCTCGCGGACAGTGAACACTGAAGCTTTCTTT. This translates into CASRTVNTEAFF.

This clonotype was seen only a few times. The chain joins TRBV4-3 to TRBJ1-4, with D perhaps TRBD1 (6 bases). The V gene lost 1 base and the J gene lost 8 bases, with 17 bases spanning the gap. There are 16 residues in the CDR3. Germline V gene sequence: CDR1 LGHNA, CDR2 YSLEER. CDR3 nucleotide sequence: TGCGCCAGCAGCCAAGTCGTCAGGGGATTACGAGAAAAACTGTTTTTT. Amino acids: CASSQVVRGLREKLFF.

In its sample, this clonotype was seen a few times. V usage is TRBV10-3 and J usage is TRBJ2-1, with TRBD2 matching over 7 bases. V was pared by 3 bases and J by 8 bases, with 7 bases of the junction left unmatched. The CDR3 loop spans 14 amino acids. The germline CDR1 and CDR2 sequences are ENHRY and SYGVKD. CDR3 in amino acids: CAISDALGRDEQFF. DNA of the CDR3: TGTGCCATCAGTGACGCACTAGGGAGGGATGAGCAGTTCTTC.

This clonotype occurred a few times. The chain uses TRBV12-3 or TRBV12-4 and TRBJ2-7; D is unclear. The length of the CDR3 is 12 residues. Trimming removed 5 bases at V and 5 bases at J, with 10 bases between. CDR3 protein: CASSIKGHEQYF. CDR3 DNA sequence: TGTGCCAGCAGTATCAAGGGCCACGAGCAGTACTTC.

The V call is TRBV4-3, the J call TRBJ2-3; 13 bases align to TRBD2. With 5 bases clipped from V and 5 bases from J, the junction kept 4 bases outside the gene matches. Germline V gene data show CDR1 as LGHNA and CDR2 as YSLEER. This CDR3 spans 15 amino acids. CDR3 loop: CASSSLAGGLDTQYF. CDR3 nucleotides: TGCGCCAGCAGCTCACTAGCGGGGGGGCTAGATACGCAGTATTTT.

This clonotype was seen only a few times. The J gene is TRBJ2-5, the V gene TRBV15, with 8 positions matching TRBD1. Germline CDR1 and CDR2: LNHNV and YYDKDF (reference sequence). The CDR3 has 18 residues. The trim removed 1 base at V and 3 bases at J, leaving 13 bases unmatched. In DNA, the CDR3 is TGTGCCACCAGCAGAGGACAGGGGTATTCTGTCCCCGAAGAGACCCAGTACTTC. It specifies CATSRGQGYSVPEETQYF.

The rearrangement joins TRBV12-3 or TRBV12-4 to TRBJ2-1; no firm D call. The CDR3 covers 14 residues. V was shortened by 6 bases and J by 1 base, with 10 bases between the two germline ends. CDR3 coding DNA: TGTGCCAGCAGACCGGGCCCATCCTACAATGAGCAGTTCTTC. Amino acids: CASRPGPSYNEQFF.

This clonotype was found a few times. One end of the junction is discordant with germline, which a read error may explain. The chain employs TRBV9 and TRBJ1-5; 8 bases line up with TRBD1. CDR3 length equals 14 residues. The germline CDR1 and CDR2 sequences are SGDLS and YYNGEE. The CDR3 here is CASSVSGGDQPQRF. DNA of the CDR3: TGTGCCAGCAGCGTATCAGGGGGCGATCAGCCCCAGCGTTTT.